Detailed here is one TCR beta chain. No antigen is known for it. The data derive from a study of CD4 T cells in relation to SARS-CoV-2 and coronaviruses. General observations from the study: Crossreactivity was assessed only for spike protein, not other viral proteins. Memory recall responses, not primary responses primed in culture, are what the assay detects.

Before the COVID-19 pandemic, during about 2011-2019, CD4+ T cells were taken from unexposed donors. The CDR3 runs to 14 residues. Germline V gene sequence: CDR1 ENHRY, CDR2 SYGVKD. V gave up 7 bases and J gave up 0 bases, with 12 bases separating them. Clones were read by immunoSEQ multiplex PCR, and TCRdb kept only the in-frame ones, dropping some. The table shows some 65,000 clones, with around 86% occurring only once. The chain links TRBV10-3 to TRBJ1-1, with D maybe TRBD1 (6 bases). The TCR comes from a human donor in good health. The sequenced material came from memory CD4+ T cells from PBMCs. The CDR3 here is CAIKGGQMNTEAFF. CDR3 bases: TGTGCCATCAAAGGAGGACAGATGAACACTGAAGCTTTCTTT.